This TCR beta chain is drawn from a study of blood T cell repertoires in COVID-19. Study-level background: Sites across the United States, Italy and Spain contributed samples from acute and convalescent COVID-19. The analysed material was cDNA or gDNA that came from T cells, B-cell-depleted T cells, or PBMCs.

Seattle patient enrollment occurred during active infection, with longitudinal follow-up thereafter. With 3 bases removed from V and 3 bases from J, the gap between germline ends came to 6 bases. Looked up from germline, CDR1 is DFQATT and CDR2 is SNEGSKA (reference sequence). The CDR3 consists of 11 residues. Using immunoSEQ multiplex PCR, the repertoire was profiled, and TCRdb retains in-frame clones only, with some absent. Of more than 200,000 clones listed, about 88% were seen once; the top ten hold more than 4.5%. The genes are TRBV20-1 and TRBJ2-7; D unresolved. Sequencing was done on a sample of peripheral blood. This receptor was obtained from a woman between 55 and 75 years old with COVID-19, enrolled during active disease. Here the CDR3 DNA reads TGCAGTGCTAGTTTTCACTACGAGCAGTACTTC. It codes for CSASFHYEQYF.